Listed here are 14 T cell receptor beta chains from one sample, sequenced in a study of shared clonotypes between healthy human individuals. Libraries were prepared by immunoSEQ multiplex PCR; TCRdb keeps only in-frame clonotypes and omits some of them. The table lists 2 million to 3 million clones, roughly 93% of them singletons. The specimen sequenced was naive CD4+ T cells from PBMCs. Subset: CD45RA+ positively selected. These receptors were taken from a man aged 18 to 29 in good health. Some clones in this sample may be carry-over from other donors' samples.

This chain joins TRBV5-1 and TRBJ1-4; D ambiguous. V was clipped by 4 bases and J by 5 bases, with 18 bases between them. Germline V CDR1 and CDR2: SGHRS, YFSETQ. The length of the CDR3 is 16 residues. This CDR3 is CASSPDRGARNEKLFF. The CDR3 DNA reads TGCGCCAGCAGCCCCGACCGTGGTGCTCGCAATGAAAAACTGTTTTTT. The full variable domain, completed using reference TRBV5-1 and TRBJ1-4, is KAGVTQTPRYLIKTRGQQVTLSCSPISGHRSVSWYQQTPGQGLQFLFEYFSETQRNKGNFPGRFSGRQFSNSRSEMNVSTLELGDSALYLCASSPDRGARNEKLFFGSGTQLSVL.

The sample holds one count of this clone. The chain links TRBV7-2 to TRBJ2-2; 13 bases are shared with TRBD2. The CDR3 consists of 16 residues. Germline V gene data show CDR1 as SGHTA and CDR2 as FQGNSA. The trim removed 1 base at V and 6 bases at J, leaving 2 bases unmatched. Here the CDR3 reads CASSLGLAGGAGELFF. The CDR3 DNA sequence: TGTGCCAGCAGCTTAGGACTAGCGGGAGGTGCCGGGGAGCTGTTTTTT.

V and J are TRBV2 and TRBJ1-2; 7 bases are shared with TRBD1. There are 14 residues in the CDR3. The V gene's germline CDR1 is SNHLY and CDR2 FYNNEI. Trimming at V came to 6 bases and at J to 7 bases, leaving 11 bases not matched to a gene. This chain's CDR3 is CASSWRTGVGGYTF. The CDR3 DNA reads TGTGCCAGCAGCTGGAGAACAGGGGTAGGTGGCTACACCTTC.

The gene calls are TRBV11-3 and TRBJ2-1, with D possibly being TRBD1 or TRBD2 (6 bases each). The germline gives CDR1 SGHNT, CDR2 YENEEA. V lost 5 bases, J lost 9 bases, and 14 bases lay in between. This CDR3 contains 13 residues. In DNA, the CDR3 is TGTGCCAGCAGCCCCGAGTCGGGGGCTGAGCAGTTCTTC. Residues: CASSPESGAEQFF.

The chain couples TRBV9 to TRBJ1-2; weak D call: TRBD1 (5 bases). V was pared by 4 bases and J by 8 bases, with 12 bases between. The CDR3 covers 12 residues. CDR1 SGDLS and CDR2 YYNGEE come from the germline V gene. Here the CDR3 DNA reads TGTGCCAGCAGCCTAGCAAACAGGGGCTACACCTTC. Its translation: CASSLANRGYTF.

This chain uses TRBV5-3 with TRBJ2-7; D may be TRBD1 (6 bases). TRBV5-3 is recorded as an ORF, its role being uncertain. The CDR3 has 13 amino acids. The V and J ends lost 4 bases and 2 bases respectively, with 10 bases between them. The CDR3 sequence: CARSQQGPYEQYF. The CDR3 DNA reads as TGTGCCAGAAGCCAACAGGGACCCTACGAGCAGTACTTC.

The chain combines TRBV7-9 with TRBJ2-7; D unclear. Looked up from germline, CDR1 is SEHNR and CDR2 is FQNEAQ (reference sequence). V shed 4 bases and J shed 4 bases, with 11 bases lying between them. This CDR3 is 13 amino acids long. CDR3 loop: CASSSTVGYEQYF. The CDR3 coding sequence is TGTGCCAGCAGCTCTACGGTGGGGTACGAGCAGTACTTC. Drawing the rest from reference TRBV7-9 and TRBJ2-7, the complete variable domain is DTGVSQNPRHKITKRGQNVTFRCDPISEHNRLYWYRQTLGQGPEFLTYFQNEAQLEKSRLLSDRFSAERPKGSFSTLEIQRTEQGDSAMYLCASSSTVGYEQYFGPGTRLTVT.

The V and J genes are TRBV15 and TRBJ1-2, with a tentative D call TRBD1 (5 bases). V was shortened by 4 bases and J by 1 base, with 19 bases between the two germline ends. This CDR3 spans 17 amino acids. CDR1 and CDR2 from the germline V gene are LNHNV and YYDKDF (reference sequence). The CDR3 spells CATSTYIAGSYNYGYTF. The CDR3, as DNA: TGTGCCACCAGCACTTACATTGCAGGGTCCTATAACTATGGCTACACCTTC.

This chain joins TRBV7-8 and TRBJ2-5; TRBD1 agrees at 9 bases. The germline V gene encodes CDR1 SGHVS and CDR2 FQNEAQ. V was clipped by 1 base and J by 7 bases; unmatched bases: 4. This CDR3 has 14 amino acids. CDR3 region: CASSLEGQGRTQYF. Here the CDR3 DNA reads TGTGCCAGCAGCTTAGAGGGACAGGGCCGGACCCAGTACTTC.

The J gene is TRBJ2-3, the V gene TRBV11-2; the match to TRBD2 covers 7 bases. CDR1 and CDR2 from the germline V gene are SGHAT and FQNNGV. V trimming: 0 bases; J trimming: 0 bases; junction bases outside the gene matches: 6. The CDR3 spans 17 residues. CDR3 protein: CASSLDLGGPSTDTQYF. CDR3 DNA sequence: TGTGCCAGCAGCTTAGATTTGGGAGGGCCTAGCACAGATACGCAGTATTTT.

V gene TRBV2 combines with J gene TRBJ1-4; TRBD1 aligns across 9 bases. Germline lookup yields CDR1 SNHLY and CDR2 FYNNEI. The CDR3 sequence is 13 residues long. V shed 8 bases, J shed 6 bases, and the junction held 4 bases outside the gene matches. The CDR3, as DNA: TGTGCCAGCGGAACAGGGGGCGATGAAAAACTGTTTTTT. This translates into CASGTGGDEKLFF.

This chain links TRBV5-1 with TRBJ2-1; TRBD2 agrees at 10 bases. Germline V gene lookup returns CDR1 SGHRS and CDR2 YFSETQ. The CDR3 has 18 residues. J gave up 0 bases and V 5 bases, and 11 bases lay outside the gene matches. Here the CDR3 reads CASSGMGASGSSYNEQFF. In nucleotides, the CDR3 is TGCGCCAGCAGTGGGATGGGCGCTAGCGGGAGCTCCTACAATGAGCAGTTCTTC. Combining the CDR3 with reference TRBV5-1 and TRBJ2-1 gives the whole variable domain KAGVTQTPRYLIKTRGQQVTLSCSPISGHRSVSWYQQTPGQGLQFLFEYFSETQRNKGNFPGRFSGRQFSNSRSEMNVSTLELGDSALYLCASSGMGASGSSYNEQFFGPGTRLTVL.

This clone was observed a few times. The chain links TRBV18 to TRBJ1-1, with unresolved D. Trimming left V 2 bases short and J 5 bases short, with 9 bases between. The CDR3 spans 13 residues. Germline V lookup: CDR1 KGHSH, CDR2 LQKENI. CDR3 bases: TGTGCCAGCTCACCAACCGGTCGGACTGAAGCTTTCTTT. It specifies CASSPTGRTEAFF.

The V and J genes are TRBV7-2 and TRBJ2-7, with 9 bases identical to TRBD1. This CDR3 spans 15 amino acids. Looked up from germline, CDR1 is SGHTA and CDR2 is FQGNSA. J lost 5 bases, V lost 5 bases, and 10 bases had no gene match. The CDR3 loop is CASSPWGTGYDEQYF. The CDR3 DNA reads TGTGCCAGCAGCCCCTGGGGGACAGGGTACGACGAGCAGTACTTC.